A selection of T cell receptor beta chains follows, all from one sample in a study of naive and memory T cell subsets. Via MiXCR, TCRdb re-called the UMI-ligation and nested PCR reads, giving one row per CDR3 protein. This table holds about 160,000 distinct CDR3 sequences, roughly 23% found once. Sequencing input: naive CD4+ T cells from blood. The receptors shown here come from a human donor in good health. Both conserved end residues are part of each CDR3. A D gene is named only where the DNA matches it firmly. Expanded clones get a size class; other rows say once, few or many, or leave the size out.

>TRBV28|NA|TRBJ2-4|TRBD1
TGTGCCAGCAGTTTCTCCCCGACAGGGTCGGACTTGAAAAACATTCAGTACTTC
CASSFSPTGSDLKNIQYF
>TRBV5-5|few|TRBJ2-7|NA
TGTGCCAGCAGCACCGGGACCCTATACGAGCAGTACTTC
CASSTGTLYEQYF
>TRBV5-1|NA|TRBJ1-1|TRBD1
TGCGCCAGCAGCCCTCCGGACAGGGCATTTCTAGCTTTCTTT
CASSPPDRAFLAFF
>TRBV5-1|few|TRBJ2-1|TRBD2
TGCGCCAGTAGTTTTCTAGCGGGTGACCGAACCCCCTCCGGTGAGCAGTTCTTC
CASSFLAGDRTPSGEQFF
>TRBV14|few|TRBJ2-1|NA
TGTGCCAGCAGCCAAACCTCCTACAATGAGCAGTTCTTC
CASSQTSYNEQFF
>TRBV6-1|many|TRBJ2-7|TRBD2
TGTGCCAGCAGTTCCCGTGGGGGACTAGCGGGACCGAGCTCCTACGAGCAGTACTTC
CASSSRGGLAGPSSYEQYF
>TRBV6-6|few|TRBJ1-2|TRBD1
TGTGCCAGCAGTTACTTTTGGGACAGGGAGTATGGCTACACCTTC
CASSYFWDREYGYTF
>TRBV7-2|NA|TRBJ2-1|NA
TGTGCCAGCAGCGCGGGTCCAGCGGATTACAATGAGCAGTTCTTC
CASSAGPADYNEQFF
>TRBV7-8|NA|TRBJ2-7|NA
TGTGCCAGCAGCACCCCCGGGACCTACTACGAGCAGTACTTC
CASSTPGTYYEQYF
>TRBV11-2|few|TRBJ2-7|TRBD2
TGTGCCAGCAGCTTTGGGGAGGGGATGTACGAGCAGTACTTC
CASSFGEGMYEQYF
>TRBV20-1|few|TRBJ2-5|NA
TGCAGTGCTAGTATTCGACTAGTCAAAGAGACCCAGTACTTC
CSASIRLVKETQYF
>TRBV20-1|NA|TRBJ2-3|NA
TGCAGTGCTAGATCCTTTGGTAGCAGATACACAGATACGCAGTATTTT
CSARSFGSRYTDTQYF
>TRBV20-1|many|TRBJ2-1|TRBD2
TGCAGTGCTAGAGTAGCGGGGAGCTCCTACAATGAGCAGTTCTTC
CSARVAGSSYNEQFF
>TRBV29-1|many|TRBJ2-1|TRBD2
TGCAGCGTTGACCGGACTAGCGGAGAGAGTCAGTTCTTC
CSVDRTSGESQFF
>TRBV6-1|many|TRBJ2-5|NA
TGTGCCAGCAGGGCAACCGGGTCCCAGGAGACCCAGTACTTC
CASRATGSQETQYF
>TRBV20-1|NA|TRBJ1-1|NA
TGCAGTGCTAGAGGCCACACTGAAGCTTTCTTT
CSARGHTEAFF
>TRBV7-8|NA|TRBJ1-3|NA
TGTGCCAGCAGCTTAATAGCCACCTCCCGGGGGCGCGTTGGAAACACCATATATTTT
CASSLIATSRGRVGNTIYF
>TRBV6-2/TRBV6-3|few|TRBJ1-1|TRBD1
TGTGCCACCTGGACAGGTTGGGGCACTGAAGCTTTCTTT
CATWTGWGTEAFF
>TRBV12-3/TRBV12-4|few|TRBJ1-6|NA
TGTGCCAGCAGCCCTGGACATTCACCCCTCCACTTT
CASSPGHSPLHF
>TRBV18|few|TRBJ2-7|NA
TGTGCCAGCTCATCCGTAAGATCCATTGGCGAGCAGTACTTC
CASSSVRSIGEQYF
>TRBV6-2/TRBV6-3|once|TRBJ2-3|TRBD2
TGTGCCAGCAGTTTAACTAGCGGTACGCAGTATTTT
CASSLTSGTQYF
>TRBV14|once|TRBJ2-5|TRBD1
TGTGCCAGCAGTCAAACAGGGGGCCAAGAGACCCAGTACTTC
CASSQTGGQETQYF
>TRBV5-4|many|TRBJ2-1|TRBD2
TGTGCCAGCAGCTTGGCCCTGGCTAGCGGTAAGCAGTTCTTC
CASSLALASGKQFF
>TRBV29-1|many|TRBJ2-1|TRBD1
TGCAGCGTCCTCCGGGACAGGGGACACTCCTACAATGAGCAGTTCTTC
CSVLRDRGHSYNEQFF
>TRBV18|many|TRBJ1-2|TRBD1
TGTGCCAGCTCACCTCGGGCAGGGGGCTATGGCTACACCTTC
CASSPRAGGYGYTF
>TRBV2|many|TRBJ2-1|TRBD2
TGTGCCAGCAGTGAAGCGCACCAGCGGGAGAGTGAGCAGTTCTTC
CASSEAHQRESEQFF
>TRBV28|NA|TRBJ2-7|TRBD1
TGTGCCAGCAGGCGGGACAGGGGGCGGGAGCAGTACTTC
CASRRDRGREQYF
>TRBV2|few|TRBJ1-1|NA
TGTGCCAGCAATAGGGGACTTATGAACACTGAAGCTTTCTTT
CASNRGLMNTEAFF
>TRBV7-2|NA|TRBJ2-5|TRBD1
TGTGCCAGCAGCCCCTCCGGGACAGGGAGGGAGACCCAGTACTTC
CASSPSGTGRETQYF
>TRBV2|few|TRBJ1-4|TRBD1
TGTGCCAGCAAGACAGGGGGCTCTTTTGAAAAACTGTTTTTT
CASKTGGSFEKLFF
>TRBV7-2|NA|TRBJ2-7|TRBD2
TGTGCCAGCAGCGCCCTAGCGGGAGCTGGGGAGCAGTACTTC
CASSALAGAGEQYF
>TRBV20-1|many|TRBJ2-1|NA
TGCAGTGCTCTTGGGACTTGGACGGTAAACAATGAGCAGTTCTTC
CSALGTWTVNNEQFF
>TRBV29-1|many|TRBJ2-6|TRBD1
TGCAGCGTTGGGGTAGCCGGGACAGGGGCTGGGGCCAACGTCCTGACTTTC
CSVGVAGTGAGANVLTF
>TRBV7-6|NA|TRBJ1-5|NA
TGTGCCAGCAGCCTGGACAGTCGACGAGGCAATCAGCCCCAGCATTTT
CASSLDSRRGNQPQHF
>TRBV15|NA|TRBJ2-6|NA
TGTGCCACCAGCAGAGATCGGGTACTAGGGGCCAACGTCCTGACTTTC
CATSRDRVLGANVLTF
>TRBV27|many|TRBJ2-7|TRBD1
TGTGCCAGCAGTATCGACACAGGGGGCGGCACGGAAGAGCAGTACTTC
CASSIDTGGGTEEQYF
>TRBV6-5|NA|TRBJ2-1|NA
TGTGCCAGCAGCCCTAGGGGAATCGACAATGAGCAGTTCTTC
CASSPRGIDNEQFF
>TRBV12-3/TRBV12-4|NA|TRBJ2-1|TRBD2
TGTGCCAGCACCTTCTCGATAGCGGGAGGTCTCAATGAGCAGTTCTTC
CASTFSIAGGLNEQFF
>TRBV12-3/TRBV12-4|once|TRBJ2-1|TRBD2
TGTGCCAGCAGTTTTCGGACTAGCGGGGGTAATGAGCAGTTCTTC
CASSFRTSGGNEQFF
>TRBV20-1|few|TRBJ1-1|NA
TGCAGTGCTAGAGGATTTGGGAGGGCGGATGGTTTGGCTTTCTTT
CSARGFGRADGLAFF
>TRBV19|few|TRBJ2-3|NA
TGTGCCAGTAGCGTCTCCGGCACAGATACGCAGTATTTT
CASSVSGTDTQYF
>TRBV6-5|NA|TRBJ2-3|NA
TGTGCCAGCAGTACCCGGACAGCTAGCACAGATACGCAGTATTTT
CASSTRTASTDTQYF
>TRBV20-1|NA|TRBJ2-3|TRBD2
TGCAGTGCTAGAAGTGGCGGGAGGTTAGGATACCGTGGCACAGATACGCAGTATTTT
CSARSGGRLGYRGTDTQYF
>TRBV28|few|TRBJ1-4|TRBD1
TGTGCCAGCAGTAAGAGACAGGGGGCTAATGAAAAACTGTTTTTT
CASSKRQGANEKLFF
>TRBV6-2/TRBV6-3|many|TRBJ2-7|NA
TGTGCCAGCAGTTACTCGGACATCTCCTACGAGCAGTACTTC
CASSYSDISYEQYF
>TRBV21-1|NA|TRBJ2-3|NA
TGTGCCAGCAGCACGGGACTAGCGGGAGGCACAGATACGCAGTATTTT
CASSTGLAGGTDTQYF
>TRBV7-8|NA|TRBJ2-3|NA
TGTGCCAGCAGCGGAGGGGGCAAGACAGATACGCAGTATTTT
CASSGGGKTDTQYF
>TRBV6-5|few|TRBJ1-2|NA
TGTGCCAGCAGTTCCGGGGGGCCGGGCTATGGCTACACCTTC
CASSSGGPGYGYTF
>TRBV24-1|NA|TRBJ2-5|NA
TGTGCCACCAGTGATGGGCCCAAAGAGACCCAGTACTTC
CATSDGPKETQYF
>TRBV12-3/TRBV12-4|many|TRBJ1-1|NA
TGTGCCAGCAGGTCTACCATGAACACTGAAGCTTTCTTT
CASRSTMNTEAFF
>TRBV12-3/TRBV12-4|few|TRBJ2-4|NA
TGTGCCAGCAGTTTGCTGGGGGCCAAAAACATTCAGTACTTC
CASSLLGAKNIQYF
>TRBV28|once|TRBJ1-4|TRBD1
TGTGCCAGCAGTCAACCCAGGGGGACTAATGAAAAACTGTTTTTT
CASSQPRGTNEKLFF
>TRBV11-2|NA|TRBJ2-4|NA
TGTGCCAGCAGCATCCTTACAGGGTCTTTGGCCAAAAACATTCAGTACTTC
CASSILTGSLAKNIQYF
>TRBV6-1|NA|TRBJ1-2|NA
TGTGCCAGCAGTGAAGCAGGATATGGCTACACCTTC
CASSEAGYGYTF